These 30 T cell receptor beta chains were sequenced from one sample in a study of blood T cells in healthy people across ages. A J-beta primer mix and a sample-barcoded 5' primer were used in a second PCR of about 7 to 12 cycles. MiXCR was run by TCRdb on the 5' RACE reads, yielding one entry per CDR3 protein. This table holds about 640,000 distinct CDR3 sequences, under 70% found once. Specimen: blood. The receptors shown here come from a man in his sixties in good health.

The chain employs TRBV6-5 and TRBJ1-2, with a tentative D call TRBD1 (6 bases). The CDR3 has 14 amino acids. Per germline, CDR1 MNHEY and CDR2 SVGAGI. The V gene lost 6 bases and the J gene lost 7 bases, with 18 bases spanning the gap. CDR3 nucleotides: TGTGCCAGCAGGCCCCGAGCGGGGGCGCGTGGCTACACCTTC. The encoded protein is CASRPRAGARGYTF.

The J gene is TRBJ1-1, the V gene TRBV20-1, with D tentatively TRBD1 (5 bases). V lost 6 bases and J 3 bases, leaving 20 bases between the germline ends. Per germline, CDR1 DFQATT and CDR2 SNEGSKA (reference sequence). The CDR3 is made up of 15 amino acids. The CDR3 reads CSANNPRDGDTEAFF. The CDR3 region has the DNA TGCAGTGCCAACAATCCCCGGGACGGTGACACTGAAGCTTTCTTT.

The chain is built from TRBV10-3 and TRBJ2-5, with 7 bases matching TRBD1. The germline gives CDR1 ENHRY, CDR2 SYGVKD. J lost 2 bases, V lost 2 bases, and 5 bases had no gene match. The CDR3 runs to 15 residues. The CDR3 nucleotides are TGTGCCATCAGTGAGCCGAACAGGGGACAAGAGACCCAGTACTTC. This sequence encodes CAISEPNRGQETQYF.

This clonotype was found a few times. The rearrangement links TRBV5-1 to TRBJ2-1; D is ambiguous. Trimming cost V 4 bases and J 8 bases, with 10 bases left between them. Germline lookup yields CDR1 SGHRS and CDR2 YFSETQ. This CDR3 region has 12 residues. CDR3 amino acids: CASSPSDHEQFF. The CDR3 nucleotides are TGCGCCAGCAGCCCGTCGGACCATGAGCAGTTCTTC.

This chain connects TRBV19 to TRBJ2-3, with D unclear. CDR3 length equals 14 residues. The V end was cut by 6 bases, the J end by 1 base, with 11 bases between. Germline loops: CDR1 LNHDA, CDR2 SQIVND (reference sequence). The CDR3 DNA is TGTGCCAGTAGCCAGCAGGAAGGCACAGATACGCAGTATTTT. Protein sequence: CASSQQEGTDTQYF.

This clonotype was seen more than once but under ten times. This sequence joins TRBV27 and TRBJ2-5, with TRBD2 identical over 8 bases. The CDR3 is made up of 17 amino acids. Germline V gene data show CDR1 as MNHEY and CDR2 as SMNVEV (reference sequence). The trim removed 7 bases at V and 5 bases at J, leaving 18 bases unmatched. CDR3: CASTLTGTRRGWETQYF. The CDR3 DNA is TGTGCCAGCACCTTAACCGGGACTAGAAGGGGTTGGGAGACCCAGTACTTC.

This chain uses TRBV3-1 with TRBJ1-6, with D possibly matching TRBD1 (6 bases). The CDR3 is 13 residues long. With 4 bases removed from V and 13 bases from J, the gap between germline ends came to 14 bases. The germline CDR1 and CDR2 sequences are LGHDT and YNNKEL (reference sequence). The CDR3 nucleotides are TGTGCCAGCAGCCCAGGACAGTGGGGGCCCCTCCACTTT. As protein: CASSPGQWGPLHF. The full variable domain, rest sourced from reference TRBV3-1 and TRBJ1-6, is DTAVSQTPKYLVTQMGNDKSIKCEQNLGHDTMYWYKQDSKKFLKIMFSYNNKELIINETVPNRFSPKSPDKAHLNLHINSLELGDSAVYFCASSPGQWGPLHFGNGTRLTVT.

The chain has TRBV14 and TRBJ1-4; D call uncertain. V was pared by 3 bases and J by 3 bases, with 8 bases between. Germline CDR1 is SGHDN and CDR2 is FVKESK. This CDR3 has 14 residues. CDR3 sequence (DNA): TGTGCCAGCAGCCATCCCGGCGCTAATGAAAAACTGTTTTTT. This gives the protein CASSHPGANEKLFF. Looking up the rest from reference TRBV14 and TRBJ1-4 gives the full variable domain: EAGVTQFPSHSVIEKGQTVTLRCDPISGHDNLYWYRRVMGKEIKFLLHFVKESKQDESGMPNNRFLAERTGGTYSTLKVQPAELEDSGVYFCASSHPGANEKLFFGSGTQLSVL.

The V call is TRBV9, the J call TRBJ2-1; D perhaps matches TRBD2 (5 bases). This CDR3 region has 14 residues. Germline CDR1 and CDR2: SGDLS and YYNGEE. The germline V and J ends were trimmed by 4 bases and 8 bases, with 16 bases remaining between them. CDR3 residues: CASSPYGVVDEQFF. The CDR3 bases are TGTGCCAGCAGCCCTTACGGGGTCGTCGATGAGCAGTTCTTC.

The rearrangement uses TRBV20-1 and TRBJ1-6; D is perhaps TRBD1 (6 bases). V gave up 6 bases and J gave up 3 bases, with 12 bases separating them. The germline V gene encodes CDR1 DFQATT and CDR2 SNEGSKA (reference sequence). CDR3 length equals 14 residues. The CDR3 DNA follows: TGCAGTGCAATGACAGGCAACTATAATTCACCCCTCCACTTT. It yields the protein CSAMTGNYNSPLHF.

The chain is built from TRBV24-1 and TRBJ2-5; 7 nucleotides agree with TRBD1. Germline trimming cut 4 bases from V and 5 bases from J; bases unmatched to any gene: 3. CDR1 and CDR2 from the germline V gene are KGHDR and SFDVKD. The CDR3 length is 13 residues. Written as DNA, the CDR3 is TGTGCCACCAGTGAAGGGGGCGGCGAGACCCAGTACTTC. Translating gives CATSEGGGETQYF.

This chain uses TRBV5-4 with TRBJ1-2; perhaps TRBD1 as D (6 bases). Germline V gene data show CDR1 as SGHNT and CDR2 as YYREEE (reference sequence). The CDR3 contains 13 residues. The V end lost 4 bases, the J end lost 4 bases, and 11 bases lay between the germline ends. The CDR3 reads CASSTDRLYGYTF. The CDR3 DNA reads TGTGCCAGCAGCACGGACAGACTCTATGGCTACACCTTC.

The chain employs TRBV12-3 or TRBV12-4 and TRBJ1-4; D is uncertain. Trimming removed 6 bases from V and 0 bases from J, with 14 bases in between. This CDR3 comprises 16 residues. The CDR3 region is CASSRRPPATNEKLFF. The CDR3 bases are TGTGCCAGCAGCCGCAGACCACCTGCAACTAATGAAAAACTGTTTTTT.

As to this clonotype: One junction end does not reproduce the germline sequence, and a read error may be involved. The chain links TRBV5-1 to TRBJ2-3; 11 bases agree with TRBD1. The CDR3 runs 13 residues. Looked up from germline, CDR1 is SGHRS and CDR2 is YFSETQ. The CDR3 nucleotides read TGCGCCAGCAGCGGACAGGGGGCAGATACGCGGTATTTT. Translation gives CASSGQGADTRYF.

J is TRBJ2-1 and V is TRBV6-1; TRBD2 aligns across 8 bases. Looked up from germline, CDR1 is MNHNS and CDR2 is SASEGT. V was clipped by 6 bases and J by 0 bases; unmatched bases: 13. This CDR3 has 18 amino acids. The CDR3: CASSVLGGGTLSYNEQFF. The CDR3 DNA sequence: TGTGCCAGCAGCGTCTTGGGCGGGGGGACCCTCTCCTACAATGAGCAGTTCTTC.

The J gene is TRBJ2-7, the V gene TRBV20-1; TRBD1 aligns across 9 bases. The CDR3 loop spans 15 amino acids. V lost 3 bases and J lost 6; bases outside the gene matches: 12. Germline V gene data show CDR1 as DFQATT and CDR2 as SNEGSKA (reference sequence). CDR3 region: CSASHRDRDRLEQYF. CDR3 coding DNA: TGCAGTGCTAGCCACCGGGACAGGGATCGGCTCGAGCAGTACTTC.

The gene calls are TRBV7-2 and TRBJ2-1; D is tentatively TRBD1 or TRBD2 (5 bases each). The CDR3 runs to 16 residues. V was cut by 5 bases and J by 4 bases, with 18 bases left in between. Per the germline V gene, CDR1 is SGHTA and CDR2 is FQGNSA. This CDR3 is CASSRGLGTRYNEQFF. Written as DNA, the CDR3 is TGTGCCAGCAGCAGAGGCCTAGGGACCCGATACAATGAGCAGTTCTTC.

This CDR3 reads CSVEQGLSTDTQYF. In nucleotides, the CDR3 is TGCAGCGTTGAGCAGGGACTATCCACAGATACGCAGTATTTT. The rearrangement links TRBV29-1 to TRBJ2-3; 7 nucleotides align to TRBD2. The CDR3 consists of 14 residues. Germline V CDR1 and CDR2: SQVTM, ANQGSEA. Losses at the gene ends were 3 bases for V and 2 bases for J; bases not matched to a gene: 5.

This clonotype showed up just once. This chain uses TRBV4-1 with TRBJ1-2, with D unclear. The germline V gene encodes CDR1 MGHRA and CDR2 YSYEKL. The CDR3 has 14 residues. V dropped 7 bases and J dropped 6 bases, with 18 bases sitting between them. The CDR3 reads CASTYLEGGDGYTF. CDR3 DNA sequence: TGCGCCAGCACTTACCTCGAGGGAGGTGATGGCTACACCTTC.

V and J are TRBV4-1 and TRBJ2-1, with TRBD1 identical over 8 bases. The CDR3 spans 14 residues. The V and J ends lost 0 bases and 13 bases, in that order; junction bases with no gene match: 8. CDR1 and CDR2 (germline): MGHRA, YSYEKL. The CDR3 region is CASSQDRAGQGQFF. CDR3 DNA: TGCGCCAGCAGCCAAGATAGGGCAGGACAGGGTCAGTTCTTC.

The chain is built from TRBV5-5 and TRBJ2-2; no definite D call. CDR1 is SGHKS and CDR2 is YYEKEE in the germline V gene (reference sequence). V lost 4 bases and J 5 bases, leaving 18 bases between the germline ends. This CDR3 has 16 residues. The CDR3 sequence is CASSVRASGQTGELFF. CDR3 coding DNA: TGTGCCAGCAGCGTCCGGGCCTCGGGTCAGACCGGGGAGCTGTTTTTT.

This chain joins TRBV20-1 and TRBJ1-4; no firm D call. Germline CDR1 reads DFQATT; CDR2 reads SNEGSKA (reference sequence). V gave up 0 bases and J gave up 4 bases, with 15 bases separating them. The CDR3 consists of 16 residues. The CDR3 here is CSARDSQLPGNEKLFF. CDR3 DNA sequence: TGCAGTGCTAGAGACTCACAGTTGCCCGGTAATGAAAAACTGTTTTTT.

The CDR3 sequence is CASSQGWGTSAYNEQFF. The CDR3 DNA reads TGCGCCAGCAGCCAAGGCTGGGGGACTAGCGCCTACAATGAGCAGTTCTTC. The chain uses TRBV4-1 and TRBJ2-1; 10 nucleotides align to TRBD2. The CDR3 runs 17 residues. Trimming at V came to 1 base and at J to 2 bases, leaving 5 bases not matched to a gene. Germline V gives CDR1 MGHRA, CDR2 YSYEKL.

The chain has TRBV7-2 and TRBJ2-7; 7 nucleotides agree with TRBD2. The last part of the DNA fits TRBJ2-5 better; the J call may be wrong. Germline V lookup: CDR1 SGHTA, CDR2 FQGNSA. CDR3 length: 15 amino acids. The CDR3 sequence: CASSKTSFEGETQYF. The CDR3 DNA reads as TGTGCCAGCAGCAAGACTAGCTTCGAAGGAGAGACCCAGTACTTC.

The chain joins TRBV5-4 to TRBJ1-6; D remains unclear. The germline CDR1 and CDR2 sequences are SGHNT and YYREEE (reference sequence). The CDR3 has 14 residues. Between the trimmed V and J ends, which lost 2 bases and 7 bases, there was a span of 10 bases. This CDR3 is CASSFRGRNSPLHF. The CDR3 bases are TGTGCCAGCAGCTTCCGCGGTCGGAATTCACCCCTCCACTTT.

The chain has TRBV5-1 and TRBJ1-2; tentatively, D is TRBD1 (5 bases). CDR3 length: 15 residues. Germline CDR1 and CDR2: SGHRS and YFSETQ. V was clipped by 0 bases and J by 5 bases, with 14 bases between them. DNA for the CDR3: TGCGCCAGCAGCTTGGATTGGGGGGATGGTTATGGCTACACCTTC. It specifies CASSLDWGDGYGYTF.

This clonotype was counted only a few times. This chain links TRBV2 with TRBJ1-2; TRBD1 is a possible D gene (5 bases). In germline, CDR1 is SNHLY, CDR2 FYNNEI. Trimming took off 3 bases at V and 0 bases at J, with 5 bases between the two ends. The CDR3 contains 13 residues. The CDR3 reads CASSETANYGYTF. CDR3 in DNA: TGTGCCAGCAGTGAGACAGCTAACTATGGCTACACCTTC.

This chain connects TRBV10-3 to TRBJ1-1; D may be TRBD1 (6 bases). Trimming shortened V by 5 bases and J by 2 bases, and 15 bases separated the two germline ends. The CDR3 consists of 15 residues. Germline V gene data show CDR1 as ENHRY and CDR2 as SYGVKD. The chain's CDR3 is CAISSKGEGNTEAFF. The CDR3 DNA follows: TGTGCCATCAGTTCCAAGGGGGAAGGTAACACTGAAGCTTTCTTT.

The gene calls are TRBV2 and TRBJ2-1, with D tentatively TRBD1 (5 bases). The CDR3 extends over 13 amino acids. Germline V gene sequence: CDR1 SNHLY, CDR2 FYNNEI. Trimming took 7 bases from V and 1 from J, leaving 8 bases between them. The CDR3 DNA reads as TGTGCCAGCAAGCAGGGATCCTACAATGAGCAGTTCTTC. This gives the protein CASKQGSYNEQFF.

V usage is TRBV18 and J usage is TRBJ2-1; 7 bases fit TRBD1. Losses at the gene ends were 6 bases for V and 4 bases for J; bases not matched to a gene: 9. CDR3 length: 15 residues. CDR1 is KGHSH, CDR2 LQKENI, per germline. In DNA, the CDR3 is TGTGCCAGCTCCCTTAGACAGGGAAAATACAATGAGCAGTTCTTC. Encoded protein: CASSLRQGKYNEQFF.